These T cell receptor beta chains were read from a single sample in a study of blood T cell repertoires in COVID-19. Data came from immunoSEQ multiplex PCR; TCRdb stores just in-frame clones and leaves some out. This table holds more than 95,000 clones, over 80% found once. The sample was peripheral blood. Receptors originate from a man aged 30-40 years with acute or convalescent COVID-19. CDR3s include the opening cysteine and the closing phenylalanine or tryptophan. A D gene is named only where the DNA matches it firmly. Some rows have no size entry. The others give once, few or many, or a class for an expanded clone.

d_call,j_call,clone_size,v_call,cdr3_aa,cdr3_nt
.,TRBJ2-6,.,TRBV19,CASSIRGANVLTF,TGTGCCAGTAGTATTCGTGGGGCCAACGTCCTGACTTTC
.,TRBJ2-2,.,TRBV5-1,CASSLQGIANTGELFF,TGCGCCAGCAGCTTGCAGGGGATCGCGAACACCGGGGAGCTGTTTTTT
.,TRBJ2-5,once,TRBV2,CASTKGPRYQETQYF,TGTGCCAGCACTAAGGGGCCCCGGTACCAAGAGACCCAGTACTTC
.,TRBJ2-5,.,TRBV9,CASSVDGVGQETQYF,TGTGCCAGCAGCGTAGACGGGGTAGGCCAAGAGACCCAGTACTTC
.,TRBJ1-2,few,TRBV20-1,CSASKVMGGYGYTF,TGCAGTGCTAGTAAGGTGATGGGGGGCTATGGCTACACCTTC
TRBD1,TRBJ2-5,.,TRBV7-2,CASSPGDSWGETQYF,TGTGCCAGCAGCCCAGGGGACAGTTGGGGCGAGACCCAGTACTTC
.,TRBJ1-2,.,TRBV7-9,CASRSDPGGYGYTF,TGTGCCAGCAGGTCCGACCCCGGGGGTTATGGCTACACCTTC
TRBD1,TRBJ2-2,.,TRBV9,CASSAWDRGSGELFF,TGTGCCAGCAGCGCCTGGGACAGGGGGAGCGGGGAGCTGTTTTTT
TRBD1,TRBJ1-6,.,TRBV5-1,CASSPEGTGGSPLHF,TGCGCCAGCAGCCCGGAAGGGACAGGGGGCTCACCCCTCCACTTT
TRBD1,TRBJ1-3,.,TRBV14,CASSPTGGISGNTIYF,TGTGCCAGCAGCCCCACAGGGGGGATCTCTGGAAACACCATATATTTT
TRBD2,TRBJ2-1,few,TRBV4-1,CASSAERESGYNEQFF,TGCGCCAGCAGTGCTGAGCGGGAGTCAGGGTACAATGAGCAGTTCTTC
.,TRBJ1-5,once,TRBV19,CATRIDGGGMSNQPQHF,TGTGCCACCAGAATAGACGGCGGGGGCATGAGCAATCAGCCCCAGCATTTT
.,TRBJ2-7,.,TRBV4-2,CASSQVQGNEQYF,TGTGCCAGCAGCCAAGTACAGGGAAACGAGCAGTACTTC
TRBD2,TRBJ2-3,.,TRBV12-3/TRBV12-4,CASRAGGDTQYF,TGTGCCAGCAGGGCGGGGGGCGATACGCAGTATTTT
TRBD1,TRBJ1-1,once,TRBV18,CASSRGQGLESTEAFF,TGTGCCAGCTCACGAGGACAGGGTCTAGAATCCACTGAAGCTTTCTTT
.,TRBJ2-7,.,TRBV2,CASFGQTTYEQYF,TGTGCCAGCTTTGGTCAGACAACCTACGAGCAGTACTTC
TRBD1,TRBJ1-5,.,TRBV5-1,CASSLWRGQYSNQPQHF,TGCGCCAGCAGCTTGTGGCGGGGACAGTATAGCAATCAGCCCCAGCATTTT
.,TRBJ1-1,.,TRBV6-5,CASSYGQWAEAFF,TGTGCCAGCAGTTACGGGCAGTGGGCGGAAGCTTTCTTT
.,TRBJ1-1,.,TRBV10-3,CAISPQGDTEAFF,TGTGCCATCAGCCCACAGGGAGACACTGAAGCTTTCTTT
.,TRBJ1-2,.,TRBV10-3,CAISVAKETNYGYTF,TGTGCCATCAGTGTGGCCAAGGAGACTAACTATGGCTACACCTTC
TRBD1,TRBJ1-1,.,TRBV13,CASSLAPWTGSNTEAFF,TGTGCCAGCAGCTTAGCGCCATGGACAGGGTCGAACACTGAAGCTTTCTTT
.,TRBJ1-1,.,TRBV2,CASSDHAPVNEAFF,TGTGCCAGCAGTGACCACGCTCCAGTCAATGAAGCTTTCTTT
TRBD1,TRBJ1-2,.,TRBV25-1,CASSGDSPPYGYTF,TGTGCCAGCAGTGGGGACAGTCCACCCTATGGCTACACCTTC
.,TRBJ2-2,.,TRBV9,CASNVRGTPTGELFF,TGTGCCAGCAACGTAAGGGGGACACCCACCGGGGAGCTGTTTTTT
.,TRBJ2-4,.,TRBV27,CVCGAGAKNIQYF,TGTGTCTGCGGGGCGGGAGCCAAAAACATTCAGTACTTC
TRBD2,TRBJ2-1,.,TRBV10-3,CAIGASGSLSYNEQFF,TGTGCCATCGGGGCTAGCGGGAGTCTCTCCTACAATGAGCAGTTCTTC
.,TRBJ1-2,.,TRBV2,CASRTQGPPGYTF,TGTGCCAGCAGAACACAGGGCCCTCCTGGCTACACCTTC
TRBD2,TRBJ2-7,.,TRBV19,CASSIVASGDYEQYF,TGTGCCAGTAGTATTGTGGCTAGCGGGGACTACGAGCAGTACTTC
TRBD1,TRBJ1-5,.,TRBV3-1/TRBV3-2,CASSARQGYNQPQHF,TGTGCCAGCAGCGCCCGACAGGGATACAATCAGCCCCAGCATTTT
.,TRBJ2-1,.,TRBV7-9,CASSLDQATYNEQFF,TGTGCCAGCAGCTTAGACCAGGCTACCTACAATGAGCAGTTCTTC
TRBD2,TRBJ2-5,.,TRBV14,CASSQRLAGDPAQETQYF,TGTGCCAGCAGCCAGAGACTAGCGGGAGATCCAGCCCAAGAGACCCAGTACTTC
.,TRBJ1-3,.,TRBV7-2,CASSLVHGLFAGNTIYF,TGTGCCAGCAGCTTAGTTCATGGACTCTTCGCTGGAAACACCATATATTTT
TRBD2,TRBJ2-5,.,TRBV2,CASSEGTLAGETQYF,TGTGCCAGCAGTGAAGGGACTCTAGCGGGAGAGACCCAGTACTTC
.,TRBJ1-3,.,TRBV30,CAWSEDSSRFGNTIYF,TGTGCCTGGAGTGAGGACAGTTCCCGATTTGGAAACACCATATATTTT
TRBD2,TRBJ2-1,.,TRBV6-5,CASSRTSSYNEQFF,TGTGCCAGCTCCCGGACTAGCTCCTACAATGAGCAGTTCTTC
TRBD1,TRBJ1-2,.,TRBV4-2,CASSQGDRGGYTF,TGTGCCAGCAGCCAAGGGGACAGGGGAGGCTACACCTTC
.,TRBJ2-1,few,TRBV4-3,CASSQDGVGGASYNEQFF,TGCGCCAGCAGCCAAGATGGTGTAGGGGGGGCCTCCTACAATGAGCAGTTCTTC
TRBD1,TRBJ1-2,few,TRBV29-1,CSVRDSYGYTF,TGCAGCGTTAGGGACAGCTATGGCTACACCTTC
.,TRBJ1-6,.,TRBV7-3,CASSLKAGYYSPLHF,TGTGCCAGCAGCTTAAAAGCAGGGTACTATTCACCCCTCCACTTT
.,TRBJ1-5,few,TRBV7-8,CASSLGRVAQPQHF,TGTGCCAGCAGCTTAGGCAGGGTGGCTCAGCCCCAGCATTTT
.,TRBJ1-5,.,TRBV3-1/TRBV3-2,CASSQESNNQPQHF,TGTGCCAGCAGCCAAGAAAGCAACAATCAGCCCCAGCATTTT